The present entry profiles one TCR beta chain with its context. The antigen remains unidentified. The sample is drawn from a study of lymphopenia after photon versus proton radiotherapy. Some clones are missing from TCRdb's copy, which holds only in-frame ones; the method was immunoSEQ multiplex PCR. The sample includes 150,000 to 200,000 clones, more than 85% of them seen just once. Overall study findings and caveats: Oligoclonal CD8+ Temra expansion after nadir drove photon patients' diversity drop. Larger post-nadir TCR diversity loss correlated inversely with survival in deceased patients.

The CDR3 is 18 amino acids. Trimming removed 5 bases from V and 2 bases from J; junction bases left unmatched: 14. Germline V gives CDR1 SQVTM, CDR2 ANQGSEA. The source was peripheral blood, collected from a patient treated with photon-based radiotherapy. The chain employs TRBV29-1 and TRBJ2-7; 14 nucleotides match TRBD2. The source is a man between 45 and 60 years old with gastric cancer. The CDR3, as DNA: TGCAGCGTTACTCGGACTAGCGGGAGGAATTTCGGAACCTACGAGCAGTACTTC. It specifies CSVTRTSGRNFGTYEQYF.